The present entry profiles one T cell receptor beta chain with its context. Its specific antigen is unknown. Base qualities are missing; no much larger clone stands one base away. The data stem from a study of CD8+ T cells in alopecia areata (dated by TCRdb to 2016 to 2018). Broadly, across the study: The study used high-throughput TCRbeta sequencing to examine T cell clonal expansion in alopecia areata, in both the C3H/HeJ mouse model and human patients. On the human side, TCRbeta sequencing was run on scalp tissue and on sorted CD4+ and CD8+ peripheral blood T cells from healthy controls and from alopecia areata patients with either patchy or totalis/universalis disease. Clonality in the scalp was compared among normal scalp (n=4), patchy alopecia areata scalp (n=8), and alopecia totalis/universalis scalp (n=8). RNA was obtained with the PAXgene miRNA kit for fixed scalp, the miRNeasy kit for PBMCs, and the RNeasy kit for mouse skin. Amplification of TCRbeta CDR3 regions was done by immunoSEQ multiplex PCR using 35 Vbeta forward primers and 13 Jbeta reverse primers.

The paper's findings and limits, for the study overall: Shared TCR sequences between patients were less evident than in mice, which may be partly attributable to HLA diversity in the patient population. Resident alphabeta T cells in normal human skin are also sequenced, complicating scalp TCR repertoire analysis, unlike mouse skin dominated by gammadelta T cells. Compared with normal scalp, lesional scalp had higher clonality and more expanded CD8+ clones, particularly in alopecia totalis/universalis, a pattern that suggests antigenic drive.

Library preparation employed the immunoSEQ multiplex PCR assay. To provide template for TCR sequencing, every sample had RNA extracted and reverse transcribed into cDNA. First-strand cDNA was synthesized using SuperScript III with a 2:1 mix of oligo-dT and random hexamers. A synthetic immune receptor repertoire was used to gauge amplification bias, and whatever bias remained was removed computationally. The source study handled its data this way. Raw reads were preprocessed to remove errors, and CDR3 was defined by IMGT conventions from the conserved cysteine to phenylalanine. To get clonality, Shannon entropy was normalized by log2 of the number of productive unique TCRs and the result was subtracted from 1. CD4 or CD8 identity of scalp clones was inferred by cross-referencing scalp TCRbeta sequences with sorted blood CD4 and CD8 repertoires. This is the immuneACCESS table as TCRdb keeps it, with only in-frame sequences that have V and J called. A part of the clones is gone; compared with another copy, unresolved V genes explain less than half, and the rest is unexplained. Clone size and V and J calls were adopted from that table, with D and trimming inferred from the DNA. The sample records 60,000 to 65,000 clones, about 44% of which are singletons. Together, the top ten hold roughly 50% of the sample.

Peripheral blood and lesional scalp punch biopsies were obtained from patients with alopecia areata. PBMCs were isolated by density centrifugation and stained for CD3, CD4 and CD8, after which CD4+ and CD8+ T cells were sorted on a FACSAria. The untreated alopecia areata patients were recruited through a multicenter biomarker study. Blood CD8+ T cells from a few biomarker-study patients were further sorted into NKG2D-low and NKG2D-high fractions. Sequences were obtained from NKG2D-low CD8+ T cells sorted from blood. This specimen's cell subset or site label, interpreted: sorted CD8+ NKG2D-low blood T cells. The receptor was derived from a human donor with alopecia areata.

The CDR3 region has the sequence CASSRWDRPYEQYF. At the DNA level, the sequence is TGTGCCAGCAGCCGCTGGGACAGGCCTTACGAGCAGTACTTC. The rearranged segments are TRBV11-1 and TRBJ2-7; TRBD1 fits 8 bases in the junction. The cysteine opens and the phenylalanine closes a CDR3 of 14 amino acids. Solely the CDR3 DNA is kept, with 42 bases framed from the first base. Trimmed from V: 5 bases; trimmed from J: 4 bases; junction bases lacking a gene match: 7. The germline V gene (reference sequence) supplies CDR1 SGHAT and CDR2 FQDESV.